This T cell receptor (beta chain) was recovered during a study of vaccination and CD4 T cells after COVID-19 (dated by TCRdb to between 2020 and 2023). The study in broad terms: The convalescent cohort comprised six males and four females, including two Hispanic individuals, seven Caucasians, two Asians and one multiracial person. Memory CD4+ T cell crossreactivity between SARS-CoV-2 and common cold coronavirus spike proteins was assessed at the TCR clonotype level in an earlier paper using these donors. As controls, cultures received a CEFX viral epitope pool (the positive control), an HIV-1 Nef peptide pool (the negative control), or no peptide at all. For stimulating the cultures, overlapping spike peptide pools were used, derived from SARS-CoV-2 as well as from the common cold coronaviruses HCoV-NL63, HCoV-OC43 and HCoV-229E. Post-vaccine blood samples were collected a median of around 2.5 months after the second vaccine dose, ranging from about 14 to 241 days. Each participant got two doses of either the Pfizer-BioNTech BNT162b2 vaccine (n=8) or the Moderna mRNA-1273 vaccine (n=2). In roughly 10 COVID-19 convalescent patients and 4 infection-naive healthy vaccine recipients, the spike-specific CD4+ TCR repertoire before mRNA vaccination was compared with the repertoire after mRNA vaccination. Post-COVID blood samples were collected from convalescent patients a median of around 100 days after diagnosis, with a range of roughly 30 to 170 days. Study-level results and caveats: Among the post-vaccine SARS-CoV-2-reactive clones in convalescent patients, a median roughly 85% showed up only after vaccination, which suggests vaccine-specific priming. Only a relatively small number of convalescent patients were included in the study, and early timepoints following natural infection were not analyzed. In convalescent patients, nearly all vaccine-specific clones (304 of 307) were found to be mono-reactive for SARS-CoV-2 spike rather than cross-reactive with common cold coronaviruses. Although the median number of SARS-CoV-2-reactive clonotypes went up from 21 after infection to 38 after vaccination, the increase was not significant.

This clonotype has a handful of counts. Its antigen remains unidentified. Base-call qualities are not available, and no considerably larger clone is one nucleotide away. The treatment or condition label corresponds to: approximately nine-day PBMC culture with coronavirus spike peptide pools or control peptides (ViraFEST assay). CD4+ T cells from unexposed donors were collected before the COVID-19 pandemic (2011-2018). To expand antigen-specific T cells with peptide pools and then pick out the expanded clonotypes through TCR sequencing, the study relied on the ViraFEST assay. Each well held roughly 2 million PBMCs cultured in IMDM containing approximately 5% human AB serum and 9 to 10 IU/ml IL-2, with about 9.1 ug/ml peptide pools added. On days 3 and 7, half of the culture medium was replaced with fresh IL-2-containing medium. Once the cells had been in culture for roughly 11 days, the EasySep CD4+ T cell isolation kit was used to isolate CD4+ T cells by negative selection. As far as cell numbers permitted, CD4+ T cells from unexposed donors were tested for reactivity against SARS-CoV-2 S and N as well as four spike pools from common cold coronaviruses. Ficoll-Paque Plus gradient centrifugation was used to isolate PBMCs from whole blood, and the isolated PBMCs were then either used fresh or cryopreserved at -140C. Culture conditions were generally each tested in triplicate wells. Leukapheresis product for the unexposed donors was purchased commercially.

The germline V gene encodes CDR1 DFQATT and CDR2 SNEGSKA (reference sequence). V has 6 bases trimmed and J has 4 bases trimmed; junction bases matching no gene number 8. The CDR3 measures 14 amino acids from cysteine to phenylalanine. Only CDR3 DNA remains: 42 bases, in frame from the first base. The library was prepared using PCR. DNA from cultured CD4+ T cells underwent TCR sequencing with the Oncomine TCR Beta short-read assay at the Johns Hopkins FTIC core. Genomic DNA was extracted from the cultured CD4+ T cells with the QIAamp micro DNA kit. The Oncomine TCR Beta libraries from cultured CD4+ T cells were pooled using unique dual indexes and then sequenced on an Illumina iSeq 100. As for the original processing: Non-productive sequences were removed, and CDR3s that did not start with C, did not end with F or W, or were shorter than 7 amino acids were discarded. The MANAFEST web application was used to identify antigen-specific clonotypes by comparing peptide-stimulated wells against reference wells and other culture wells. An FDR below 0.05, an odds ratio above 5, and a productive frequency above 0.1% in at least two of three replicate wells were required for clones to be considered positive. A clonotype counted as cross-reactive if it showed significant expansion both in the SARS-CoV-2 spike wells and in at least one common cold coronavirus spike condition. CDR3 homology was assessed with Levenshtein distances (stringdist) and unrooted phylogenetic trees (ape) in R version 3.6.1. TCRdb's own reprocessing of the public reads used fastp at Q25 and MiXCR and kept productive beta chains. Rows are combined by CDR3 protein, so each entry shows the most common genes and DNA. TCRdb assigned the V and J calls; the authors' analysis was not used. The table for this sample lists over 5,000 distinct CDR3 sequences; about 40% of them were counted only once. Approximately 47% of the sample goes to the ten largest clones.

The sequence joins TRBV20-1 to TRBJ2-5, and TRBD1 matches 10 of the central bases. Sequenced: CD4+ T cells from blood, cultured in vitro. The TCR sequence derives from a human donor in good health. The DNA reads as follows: TGCAGTGCAGACGGGACAGGGGCTCGAGAGACCCAGTACTTC. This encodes CSADGTGARETQYF.